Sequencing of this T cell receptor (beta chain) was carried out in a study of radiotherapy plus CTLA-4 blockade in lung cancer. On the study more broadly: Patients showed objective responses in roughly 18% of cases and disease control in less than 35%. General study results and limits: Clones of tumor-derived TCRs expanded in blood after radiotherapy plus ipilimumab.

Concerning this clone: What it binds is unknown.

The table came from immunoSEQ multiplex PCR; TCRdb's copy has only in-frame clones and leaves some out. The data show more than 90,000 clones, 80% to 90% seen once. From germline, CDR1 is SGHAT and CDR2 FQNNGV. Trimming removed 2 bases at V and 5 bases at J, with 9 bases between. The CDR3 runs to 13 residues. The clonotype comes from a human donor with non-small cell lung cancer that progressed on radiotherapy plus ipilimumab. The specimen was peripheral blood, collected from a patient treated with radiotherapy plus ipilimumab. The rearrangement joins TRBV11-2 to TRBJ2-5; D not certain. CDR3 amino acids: CASSLSLGETQYF. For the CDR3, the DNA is TGTGCCAGCAGCTTATCGCTTGGGGAGACCCAGTACTTC. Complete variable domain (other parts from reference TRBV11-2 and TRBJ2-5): EAGVAQSPRYKIIEKRQSVAFWCNPISGHATLYWYQQILGQGPKLLIQFQNNGVVDDSQLPKDRFSAERLKGVDSTLKIQPAKLEDSAVYLCASSLSLGETQYFGPGTRLLVL.